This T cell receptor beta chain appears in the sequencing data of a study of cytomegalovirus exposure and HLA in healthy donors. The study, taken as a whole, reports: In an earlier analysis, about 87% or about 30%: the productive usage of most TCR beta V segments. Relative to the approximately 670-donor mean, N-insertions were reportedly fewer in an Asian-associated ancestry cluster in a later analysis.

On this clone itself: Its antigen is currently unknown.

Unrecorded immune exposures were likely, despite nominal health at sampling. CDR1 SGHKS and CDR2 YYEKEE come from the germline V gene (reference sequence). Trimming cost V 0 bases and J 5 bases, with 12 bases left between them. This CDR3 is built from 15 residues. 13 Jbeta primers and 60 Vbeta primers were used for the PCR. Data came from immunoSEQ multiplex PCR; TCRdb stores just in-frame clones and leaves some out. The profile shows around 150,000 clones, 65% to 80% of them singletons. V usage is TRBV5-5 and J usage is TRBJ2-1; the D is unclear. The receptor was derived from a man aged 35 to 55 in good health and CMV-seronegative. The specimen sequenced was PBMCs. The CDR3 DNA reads TGTGCCAGCAGCTTGGCCTCAGATTTGGACAATGAGCAGTTCTTC. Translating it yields CASSLASDLDNEQFF. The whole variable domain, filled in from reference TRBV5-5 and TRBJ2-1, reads DAGVTQSPTHLIKTRGQQVTLRCSPISGHKSVSWYQQVLGQGPQFIFQYYEKEERGRGNFPDRFSARQFPNYSSELNVNALLLGDSALYLCASSLASDLDNEQFFGPGTRLTVL.